The 17 T cell receptor beta chains below all came from one sample that was sequenced in a study of lymphopenia after photon versus proton radiotherapy. Sequenced by immunoSEQ multiplex PCR; TCRdb stores in-frame clones only, minus some. This table holds around 20,000 clones, almost 85% found once. The sample in question was peripheral blood, obtained from a patient treated with photon-based radiotherapy. The receptors stem from a woman aged 50 to 60 with pancreatic cancer.

This rearrangement joins TRBV5-8 to TRBJ1-4, with TRBD1 as a possible D gene (5 bases). The germline gives CDR1 SGHTS, CDR2 YDEGEE. This CDR3 contains 15 residues. The V end was cut by 4 bases, the J end by 6 bases, with 16 bases between. The CDR3 loop reads CASSPDMGRDEKLFF. The DNA for the CDR3 is TGTGCCAGCAGCCCCGACATGGGGCGGGATGAAAAACTGTTTTTT.

The chain recombines TRBV4-3 with TRBJ2-2; no definite D call. Germline assignment: CDR1 LGHNA and CDR2 YSLEER. The CDR3 has 18 amino acids. Trimming cost V 4 bases and J 0 bases, with 18 bases left between them. CDR3 DNA sequence: TGCGCCAGCAGCCCGATCCCAAAAGGCGGATCGAACACCGGGGAGCTGTTTTTT. Protein product: CASSPIPKGGSNTGELFF.

This chain connects TRBV7-2 to TRBJ1-4; D is undetermined. CDR3 length: 15 residues. V was pared by 0 bases and J by 8 bases, with 13 bases between. CDR1 is SGHTA and CDR2 is FQGNSA in the germline V gene. CDR3 residues: CASSLAQGPLEKLFF. DNA for the CDR3: TGTGCCAGCAGCTTAGCGCAAGGCCCATTGGAAAAACTGTTTTTT.

The rearrangement joins TRBV27 to TRBJ1-6; D unresolved. Germline V lookup: CDR1 MNHEY, CDR2 SMNVEV (reference sequence). CDR3 size: 16 residues. Trimming shortened V by 2 bases and J by 2 bases, and 10 bases separated the two germline ends. The CDR3 here is CASSLGRSTYNSPLHF. The CDR3 DNA reads TGTGCCAGCAGTTTAGGACGGAGTACCTATAATTCACCCCTCCACTTT.

In DNA, the CDR3 is TGCGCCAGCAGCGAAGGGGACTACCCGGTAATATTCTCCTACAATGAGCAGTTCTTC. It is translated as CASSEGDYPVIFSYNEQFF. The V call is TRBV5-1, the J call TRBJ2-1, with 7 positions matching TRBD2. The CDR3 consists of 19 residues. Germline V lookup: CDR1 SGHRS, CDR2 YFSETQ. Germline trimming cut 4 bases from V and 0 bases from J; bases unmatched to any gene: 16.

This sequence joins TRBV11-1 and TRBJ2-7; maybe TRBD1 (6 bases). The V end lost 1 base, the J end lost 0 bases, and 19 bases lay between the germline ends. CDR1 is SGHAT and CDR2 is FQDESV in the germline V gene (reference sequence). The CDR3 is 18 amino acids. The CDR3 is CASSLEGKPGVTSYEQYF. DNA for the CDR3: TGTGCCAGCAGCTTAGAGGGTAAACCAGGGGTTACCTCCTACGAGCAGTACTTC. Using reference TRBV11-1 and TRBJ2-7 for the parts outside the CDR3, the full variable domain is EAEVAQSPRYKITEKSQAVAFWCDPISGHATLYWYRQILGQGPELLVQFQDESVVDDSQLPKDRFSAERLKGVDSTLKIQPAELGDSAMYLCASSLEGKPGVTSYEQYFGPGTRLTVT.

CDR3 residues: CASSLGGSPGELFF. The DNA for the CDR3 is TGTGCCAGCAGCTTAGGCGGGAGCCCCGGGGAGCTGTTTTTT. The V call is TRBV7-7, the J call TRBJ2-2, with 7 bases that match TRBD2. Germline CDR1 SSHAT, CDR2 FNYEAQ (reference sequence). J lost 6 bases, V lost 1 base, and 2 bases had no gene match. The CDR3 extends over 14 amino acids.

CDR3 coding DNA: TGTGCCAGCAGACAAGGACTAGCGGGAGGTCGGACCGGGGAGCTGTTTTTT. It specifies CASRQGLAGGRTGELFF. The chain links TRBV27 to TRBJ2-2; 14 positions match TRBD2. The V gene's germline CDR1 is MNHEY and CDR2 SMNVEV (reference sequence). CDR3 length: 17 residues. J lost 5 bases, V lost 6 bases, and 8 bases had no gene match.

The chain joins TRBV19 to TRBJ2-1; 7 bases align to TRBD2. Germline V gene lookup returns CDR1 LNHDA and CDR2 SQIVND (reference sequence). This CDR3 is 15 amino acids long. Trimming at V came to 1 base and at J to 7 bases, leaving 7 bases not matched to a gene. CDR3 coding DNA: TGTGCCAGTAGTATAGGCGGGAGAACGCCTAATGAGCAGTTCTTC. This sequence encodes CASSIGGRTPNEQFF.

CDR3 bases: TGTGCCAGCAGCGCGACAGGGTCTAGCGGCACAGATACGCAGTATTTT. This gives the protein CASSATGSSGTDTQYF. The gene calls are TRBV7-2 and TRBJ2-3; TRBD1 is a possible D gene (7 bases). This CDR3 region has 16 residues. Trimming took 5 bases from V and 1 from J, leaving 16 bases between them. Germline-derived CDR1 and CDR2 are SGHTA and FQGNSA.

This clone is a singleton in its sample. The chain has TRBV15 and TRBJ1-3; D not resolved. The CDR3 spans 15 residues. Germline V CDR1 and CDR2: LNHNV, YYDKDF (reference sequence). The ends were cut back, 0 bases at V and 4 bases at J, with 10 bases in the middle. The CDR3, as DNA: TGTGCCACCAGCAGAGATGGGAGGTCGGGAAACACCATATATTTT. It encodes CATSRDGRSGNTIYF.

The rearrangement uses TRBV7-4 and TRBJ2-5; 13 bases fit TRBD2. CDR3 length: 15 amino acids. V lost 5 bases, J lost 10 bases, and 10 bases stayed unmatched. Germline V gene lookup returns CDR1 SGHVT and CDR2 SQSDAQ. The CDR3 is CASSEGLAGLGDQYF. The CDR3 nucleotides read TGTGCCAGCAGCGAGGGACTAGCGGGGCTCGGTGACCAGTACTTC.

This sequence joins TRBV18 and TRBJ1-1; D is possibly TRBD1 (5 bases). The CDR3 has 15 residues. CDR1 and CDR2 (germline): KGHSH, LQKENI. Between the trimmed V and J ends, which lost 3 bases and 8 bases, there was a span of 19 bases. CDR3 region: CASSPSGPGLGEAFF. In DNA, the CDR3 is TGTGCCAGCTCACCGTCGGGACCGGGTCTGGGGGAAGCTTTCTTT. Full variable domain (outside the CDR3, taken from reference TRBV18 and TRBJ1-1): NAGVMQNPRHLVRRRGQEARLRCSPMKGHSHVYWYRQLPEEGLKFMVYLQKENIIDESGMPKERFSAEFPKEGPSILRIQQVVRGDSAAYFCASSPSGPGLGEAFFGQGTRLTVV.

Turning to this clone: Germline is not matched at one junction end, which may reflect a read error. The CDR3 DNA reads as TGTGCCAGCACTAGGGGAACCATAGGTGACTTC. As protein: CASTRGTIGDF. The rearrangement links TRBV2 to TRBJ2-5; tentative D call: TRBD1 (5 bases). Germline values: CDR1 SNHLY, CDR2 FYNNEI. The CDR3 is 11 amino acids.

This chain joins TRBV19 and TRBJ2-1; 12 bases match TRBD2. This CDR3 spans 14 amino acids. The junction had 2 bases not matched to a gene; V was cut back by 4 bases and J by 7 bases. Per germline, CDR1 LNHDA and CDR2 SQIVND (reference sequence). CDR3 nucleotide sequence: TGTGCCAGTAGTACCGGACTAGCGGGGAATGAGCAGTTCTTC. Protein: CASSTGLAGNEQFF.

The genes are TRBV27 and TRBJ2-1; 9 bases map to TRBD2. CDR1 MNHEY and CDR2 SMNVEV come from the germline V gene (reference sequence). The CDR3 runs 16 residues. V lost 4 bases, J lost 2 bases, and 6 bases stayed unmatched. The CDR3 region has the DNA TGTGCCAGCAGTTCAAGCTCTAGCGGGACCTACAATGAGCAGTTCTTC. Translated: CASSSSSSGTYNEQFF.

The rearrangement uses TRBV25-1 and TRBJ2-2, with TRBD2 identical over 7 bases. CDR1 is MGHDK, CDR2 SYGVNS, per germline. The junction had 4 bases not matched to a gene; V was cut back by 5 bases and J by 4 bases. This CDR3 contains 14 residues. This chain's CDR3 is CASSPTSPTGELFF. CDR3 DNA sequence: TGTGCCAGCAGTCCGACTAGCCCCACCGGGGAGCTGTTTTTT.